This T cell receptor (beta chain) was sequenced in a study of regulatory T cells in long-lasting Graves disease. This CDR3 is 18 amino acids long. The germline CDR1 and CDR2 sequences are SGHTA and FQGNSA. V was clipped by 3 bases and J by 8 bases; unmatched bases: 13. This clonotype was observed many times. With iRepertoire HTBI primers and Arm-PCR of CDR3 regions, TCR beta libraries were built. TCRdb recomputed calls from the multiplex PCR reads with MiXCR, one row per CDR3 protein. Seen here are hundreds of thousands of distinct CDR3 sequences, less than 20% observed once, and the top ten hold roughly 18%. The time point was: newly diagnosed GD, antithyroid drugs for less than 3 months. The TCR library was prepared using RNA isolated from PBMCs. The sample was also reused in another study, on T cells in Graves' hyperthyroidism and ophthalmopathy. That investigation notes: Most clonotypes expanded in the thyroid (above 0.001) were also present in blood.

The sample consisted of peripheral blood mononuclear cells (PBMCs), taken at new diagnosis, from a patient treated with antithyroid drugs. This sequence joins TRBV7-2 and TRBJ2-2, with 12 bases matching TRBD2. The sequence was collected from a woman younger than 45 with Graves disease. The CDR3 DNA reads TGTGCCAGCAGCTTTACCCTCCGACTAGCGGGAGAACGAGGGGAGCTGTTTTTT. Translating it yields CASSFTLRLAGERGELFF.